This is a list of T cell receptor beta chains from one sample in a study of CD8 T cells in Susac syndrome. TCRdb processed the immunoSEQ multiplex PCR reads anew with MiXCR; each CDR3 protein has one entry. The data contain 200,000 to 250,000 distinct CDR3 sequences, roughly 90% of them singletons. Sequencing input: CD8+ T cells from PBMCs. The receptors were sampled from a human donor with multiple sclerosis. Both conserved end residues are part of each CDR3. The D gene is left open where the match is weak. Not all rows give a size; the values are once, few, many and, for expanded clones, a class.

size,V,J,D,DNA,CDR3
-,TRBV12-3/TRBV12-4,TRBJ2-1,-,TGTGCCAGCAGCCCTCCTGGGACCTATAGCTCCTACAATGAGCAGTTCTTC,CASSPPGTYSSYNEQFF
once,TRBV5-1,TRBJ2-3,TRBD1,TGCGCCAGCTACACAGGGGGCTCAGGCACAGATACGCAGTATTTT,CASYTGGSGTDTQYF
-,TRBV2,TRBJ2-7,TRBD2,TGTGCCAGCCTGACTGGGGGGGCCTACGAGCAGTACTTC,CASLTGGAYEQYF
-,TRBV30,TRBJ1-1,-,TGTGCCTGGAGTGGGGCCTCCCGCACTGAAGCTTTCTTT,CAWSGASRTEAFF
few,TRBV5-1,TRBJ2-7,-,TGCGCCAGCAGCTTGGATCGGGGATCCTACGAGCAGTACTTC,CASSLDRGSYEQYF
-,TRBV27,TRBJ2-5,-,TGTGCCAGCCGAAGTGAGGAGGCTTCTATGGAGACCCAGTACTTC,CASRSEEASMETQYF
few,TRBV27,TRBJ2-7,-,TGTGCCAGCAGTTTATCTGACGGCTACGAGCAGTACTTC,CASSLSDGYEQYF
-,TRBV12-3/TRBV12-4,TRBJ2-7,-,TGTGCCAGCAGCTCCATCGCGGTCTACGAGCAGTACTTC,CASSSIAVYEQYF
-,TRBV7-3,TRBJ1-2,-,TGTGCCAGCAGCTTAACGGGGGGGTCAGGAGGCTACACCTTC,CASSLTGGSGGYTF
-,TRBV12-5,TRBJ2-1,-,TGTGCTAGTGGTTTGGTCCTTCCCCCGAATGAGCAGTTCTTC,CASGLVLPPNEQFF
-,TRBV4-1,TRBJ2-7,-,TGCGCCAGCAGCCAACCGGGAAGCTACGAGCAGTACTTC,CASSQPGSYEQYF
-,TRBV3-1,TRBJ2-1,-,TGTGCCAGCAGCCAAGAATGGGGCAGGTCTGGCAATGAGCAGTTCTTC,CASSQEWGRSGNEQFF
-,TRBV7-8,TRBJ2-5,TRBD1,TGTGCCAGCAGCCTAGTGTCAGGGGGCAAGGAGACCCAGTACTTC,CASSLVSGGKETQYF
-,TRBV7-9,TRBJ1-4,-,TGTGCCAGCAGCCCGGACAGCGGCGGGGAAAAACTGTTTTTT,CASSPDSGGEKLFF
-,TRBV5-1,TRBJ2-2,TRBD1,TGCGCCAGCAGCTTCAGGGGGCCGACCGGGGAGCTGTTTTTT,CASSFRGPTGELFF
-,TRBV5-1,TRBJ2-4,TRBD2,TGCGCCAGCAGCTTAATAGCGGGAGCTCACGGCAAAAACATTCAGTACTTC,CASSLIAGAHGKNIQYF
-,TRBV11-2,TRBJ2-3,-,TGTGCCAGCACCGACATATTTGATGGACCAGATACGCAGTATTTT,CASTDIFDGPDTQYF
-,TRBV3-1,TRBJ2-6,-,TGTGCCAGCAGCCAAGTCGGCTCTGGGGCCAACGTCCTGACTTTC,CASSQVGSGANVLTF
-,TRBV7-9,TRBJ2-1,TRBD2,TGTGCCAGCAGCTCTACTAGCGGGACAGACAATGAGCAGTTCTTC,CASSSTSGTDNEQFF
-,TRBV20-1,TRBJ1-1,-,TGCAGTGCTAGAGACTACGCCCTGGGCAGCTGGACCGCTGAAGCTTTCTTT,CSARDYALGSWTAEAFF
-,TRBV7-8,TRBJ2-3,-,TGTGCCAGCAGCCCGCAGAGTTACGCCCGCACAGATACGCAGTATTTT,CASSPQSYARTDTQYF
-,TRBV19,TRBJ2-1,-,TGTGCCAGTAGTATGGTTGTCAATGAGCAGTTCTTC,CASSMVVNEQFF
few,TRBV28,TRBJ2-2,-,TGTGCCAGCAGTTTAACCGGAACCACCGGGGAGCTGTTTTTT,CASSLTGTTGELFF
-,TRBV6-2/TRBV6-3,TRBJ2-1,-,TGTGCCAGCAGTCCCGGGGCCAATGAGCAGTTCTTC,CASSPGANEQFF
-,TRBV12-5,TRBJ1-5,-,TGTGCTAGTGGTTCCGCCAGGGGCCAGCCCCAGCATTTT,CASGSARGQPQHF
-,TRBV12-3/TRBV12-4,TRBJ1-1,-,TGTGCCAGCAGTTTAGTCCCCGGACAAGGAACCACTGAAGCTTTCTTT,CASSLVPGQGTTEAFF
-,TRBV5-6,TRBJ2-7,TRBD1,TGTGCCAGCAGCCCTCGGACAGGATACTACGAGCAGTACTTC,CASSPRTGYYEQYF
once,TRBV23-1,TRBJ2-1,-,TGCGCCAGCAGTCGCCGACCCGCCCGAGGGCAGTTCTTC,CASSRRPARGQFF
-,TRBV29-1,TRBJ1-2,-,TGCAGCGTCCCCTCGGGGGGCTATGGCTACACCTTC,CSVPSGGYGYTF
-,TRBV7-8,TRBJ2-7,-,TGTGCCAGCAGCCCATTGGGGGTTACCTACGAGCAGTACTTC,CASSPLGVTYEQYF
-,TRBV11-2,TRBJ2-1,-,TGTGCCAGCCCGGGGGACAATGAGCAGTTCTTC,CASPGDNEQFF
-,TRBV4-1,TRBJ2-7,-,TGCGCCAGCAGCCAAGGAGGGAAGGGACCCTACGAGCAGTACTTC,CASSQGGKGPYEQYF
-,TRBV7-9,TRBJ1-1,-,TGTGCCAGCAGGCTAGGTGGCAGCGAGGGGGTTAACACTGAAGCTTTCTTT,CASRLGGSEGVNTEAFF
-,TRBV7-8,TRBJ2-6,-,TGTGCCAGCAGCCCCCGAGGTAGCCGAACTGGGGCCAACGTCCTGACTTTC,CASSPRGSRTGANVLTF
-,TRBV6-2/TRBV6-3,TRBJ2-7,TRBD1,TGTGCCACCACGGCACCCATAACGACAGGGGGGTACGAGCAGTACTTC,CATTAPITTGGYEQYF
-,TRBV29-1,TRBJ1-1,-,TGCAGCGTTGAAACAGGAGCTGAAGCTTTCTTT,CSVETGAEAFF
once,TRBV4-3,TRBJ2-4,TRBD2,TGCGCCAGCAGCCAACTACGGGGGGACCCAGCCAAAAACATTCAGTACTTC,CASSQLRGDPAKNIQYF
once,TRBV5-4,TRBJ2-2,-,TGTGCCAGCAGCTTGAGGTCCCCCTCCGGGGAGCTGTTTTTT,CASSLRSPSGELFF
-,TRBV7-9,TRBJ1-2,-,TGTGCCAGCAGCTACCCGGGAGCTAACTATGGCTACACCTTC,CASSYPGANYGYTF
-,TRBV9,TRBJ2-7,-,TGTGCCAGCAGCGAGGGAGTTGGAGAATACGAGCAGTACTTC,CASSEGVGEYEQYF
-,TRBV7-9,TRBJ2-5,TRBD2,TGTGCCAGCAGCCCAAGACCGGGACTAGCGGGAGTGGTAAGAGAGACCCAGTACTTC,CASSPRPGLAGVVRETQYF
-,TRBV30,TRBJ2-3,TRBD2,TGTGCCTGGAGTGCCGGGGCGGGAGGGGCAGATACGCAGTATTTT,CAWSAGAGGADTQYF
-,TRBV30,TRBJ1-5,TRBD1,TGTGCCTGGAGTCTCCGGGACAGACTAGAGCCCCAGCATTTT,CAWSLRDRLEPQHF
-,TRBV19,TRBJ2-2,-,TGTGCCAGTAGTATTGGGTCCGGGGAGCTGTTTTTT,CASSIGSGELFF
-,TRBV5-4,TRBJ2-5,TRBD2,TGTGCCAGCAGCTTGGGGCCCGGGAGGCGGGACTTC,CASSLGPGRRDF
-,TRBV9,TRBJ1-6,-,TGTGCCAGCAGCGAGTCCAGGTATAATTCACCCCTCCACTTT,CASSESRYNSPLHF
-,TRBV15,TRBJ2-5,-,TGTGCCACCAGCACGGAGTTCTTAGGGGAGACCCAGTACTTC,CATSTEFLGETQYF
-,TRBV3-1,TRBJ2-7,-,TGTGCCAGCAGCCAAGAAGAGTCCTACGAGCAGTACTTC,CASSQEESYEQYF
-,TRBV30,TRBJ2-2,-,TGTGCCTGCGGGGTGAACACCGGGGAGCTGTTTTTT,CACGVNTGELFF
-,TRBV29-1,TRBJ1-2,-,TGCAGCGTTGAGTGGGGGGGTAGCTATGGCTACACCTTC,CSVEWGGSYGYTF